These 13 T cell receptor beta chains were sequenced from one sample in a study of post-analysis software for immune sequencing data. Their cognate antigens are unknown. Unique molecular identifiers had been added to the TCR beta cDNA libraries. TCRdb fed the PCR reads into MiXCR, producing one record per CDR3 protein. The repertoire consists of about 820,000 distinct CDR3 sequences, with around 53% occurring once and the leading ten covering approximately 4.2%. Whole-study findings and limits: The five TRBV segments detected at higher frequency in patients than in controls included TRBV5-6, TRBV5-1 and TRBV20-1.

Sequenced material: blood. These receptors were taken from a girl aged 10-17 years with multiple sclerosis.

The sample holds a few counts of this clonotype. This CDR3 reads CATSRDILAAKETQYF. CDR3 coding DNA: TGTGCCACCAGCAGAGATATCCTAGCGGCAAAAGAGACCCAGTACTTC. The chain combines TRBV15 with TRBJ2-5; 7 positions agree with TRBD2. CDR3 length equals 16 residues. With V trimmed by 0 bases and J by 3 bases, 7 bases remained unmatched. The germline V gene encodes CDR1 LNHNV and CDR2 YYDKDF (reference sequence).

The CDR3: CASSPLQGAAGETQYF. As DNA, the CDR3 is TGTGCCAGCTCACCCCTACAGGGGGCCGCGGGGGAGACCCAGTACTTC. The chain couples TRBV18 to TRBJ2-5; TRBD1 aligns across 9 bases. The CDR3 loop spans 16 amino acids. The ends lost 3 bases at V and 5 bases at J; junction bases unmatched: 10. CDR1 is KGHSH and CDR2 is LQKENI in the germline V gene. Full variable domain (outside the CDR3, taken from reference TRBV18 and TRBJ2-5): NAGVMQNPRHLVRRRGQEARLRCSPMKGHSHVYWYRQLPEEGLKFMVYLQKENIIDESGMPKERFSAEFPKEGPSILRIQQVVRGDSAAYFCASSPLQGAAGETQYFGPGTRLLVL.

The rearrangement links TRBV7-2 to TRBJ1-2, with a tentative D call TRBD1 (5 bases). Germline lookup yields CDR1 SGHTA and CDR2 FQGNSA. V shed 5 bases and J shed 7 bases, with 17 bases lying between them. This CDR3 is built from 14 residues. CDR3 protein: CASSPNLGPAGYTF. DNA for the CDR3: TGTGCCAGCAGCCCAAACCTGGGACCTGCTGGCTACACCTTC.

The V call is TRBV7-2, the J call TRBJ2-3, with D unresolved. Per the germline V gene, CDR1 is SGHTA and CDR2 is FQGNSA. CDR3 length equals 16 residues. Deletions cut 4 bases from V and 0 bases from J, with 14 bases between. The CDR3 reads CASSSPTRFSTDTQYF. CDR3 sequence (DNA): TGTGCCAGCAGCTCTCCGACCAGATTTAGCACAGATACGCAGTATTTT. Drawing the rest from reference TRBV7-2 and TRBJ2-3, the complete variable domain is GAGVSQSPSNKVTEKGKDVELRCDPISGHTALYWYRQSLGQGLEFLIYFQGNSAPDKSGLPSDRFSAERTGGSVSTLTIQRTQQEDSAVYLCASSSPTRFSTDTQYFGPGTRLTVL.

This clonotype was seen more than once but under ten times. The genes are TRBV7-9 and TRBJ2-3, with TRBD2 matching over 9 bases. This CDR3 has 16 residues. With V trimmed by 9 bases and J by 0 bases, 10 bases remained unmatched. Per germline, CDR1 SEHNR and CDR2 FQNEAQ (reference sequence). CDR3 sequence reads: CASSLTSGRSTDTQYF. The CDR3 DNA sequence: TGTGCCAGTAGCCTTACTAGCGGGCGTAGCACAGATACGCAGTATTTT. The whole variable domain, remainder taken from reference TRBV7-9 and TRBJ2-3, is DTGVSQNPRHKITKRGQNVTFRCDPISEHNRLYWYRQTLGQGPEFLTYFQNEAQLEKSRLLSDRFSAERPKGSFSTLEIQRTEQGDSAMYLCASSLTSGRSTDTQYFGPGTRLTVL.

The V gene is TRBV6-5, the J gene TRBJ1-1; D gene uncertain. From germline, CDR1 is MNHEY and CDR2 SVGAGI. This CDR3 has 15 residues. With 2 bases removed from V and 5 bases from J, the gap between germline ends came to 15 bases. As DNA, the CDR3 is TGTGCCAGCAGTTACGCTCCCGCTCCGTGGACTGAAGCTTTCTTT. Translation gives CASSYAPAPWTEAFF.

The rearrangement joins TRBV7-2 to TRBJ2-1; no clear D gene. Germline V lookup: CDR1 SGHTA, CDR2 FQGNSA. V was pared by 6 bases and J by 15 bases, with 21 bases between. The CDR3 totals 13 residues. For the CDR3, the DNA is TGTGCCAGCAGATTAAGGGAAAGGGTGAGCATGTTCTTC. Amino acids: CASRLRERVSMFF.

The chain carries TRBV20-1 and TRBJ1-2; D not certain. Germline V gene lookup returns CDR1 DFQATT and CDR2 SNEGSKA (reference sequence). CDR3 size: 15 residues. Trimming removed 6 bases from V and 4 bases from J, with 21 bases in between. The CDR3 sequence: CSAGGPTELLYGYTF. CDR3 DNA: TGCAGTGCGGGTGGACCGACGGAGCTCCTCTATGGCTACACCTTC.

This CDR3 reads CASSYSWATFGETQYF. CDR3 coding DNA: TGTGCCAGCAGTTACTCGTGGGCCACCTTCGGAGAGACCCAGTACTTC. The gene calls are TRBV6-5 and TRBJ2-5; the D is unclear. Germline V lookup: CDR1 MNHEY, CDR2 SVGAGI. V was clipped by 0 bases and J by 4 bases, with 15 bases between them. This CDR3 is built from 16 residues.

This rearrangement joins TRBV24-1 to TRBJ2-5; D gene uncertain. The germline V gene encodes CDR1 KGHDR and CDR2 SFDVKD. Trimming shortened V by 5 bases and J by 4 bases, and 10 bases separated the two germline ends. CDR3 length equals 13 residues. The CDR3 DNA is TGTGCCACCAGTGGGCGAGGCGGAGAGACCCAGTACTTC. This codes for CATSGRGGETQYF.

This sequence joins TRBV20-1 and TRBJ1-2, with D tentatively TRBD1 (6 bases). Between the trimmed V and J ends, which lost 7 bases and 2 bases, there was a span of 11 bases. The CDR3 runs 12 residues. In germline, CDR1 is DFQATT, CDR2 SNEGSKA (reference sequence). The CDR3 DNA reads TGCAGTGTTGGGGACACGAACTATGGCTACACCTTC. It yields the protein CSVGDTNYGYTF.

The V and J genes are TRBV21-1 and TRBJ2-7; the DNA was not compared with TRBD1, the D call given in the table. TRBV21-1 is designated a pseudogene. This CDR3 has 15 amino acids. CDR3 bases: TGTGCCAGCAGTTCCTGTTCATCCCCCACATACGAGCAGTACTTC. Its translation is CASSSCSSPTYEQYF.

The rearrangement links TRBV5-1 to TRBJ2-3; TRBD2 matches 12 bases. This CDR3 has 16 residues. The germline gives CDR1 SGHRS, CDR2 YFSETQ. V was clipped by 4 bases and J by 4 bases; unmatched bases: 7. The CDR3 sequence is CASSPRTSGMSDTQYF. As DNA, the CDR3 is TGCGCCAGCAGCCCTCGGACTAGCGGGATGTCAGATACGCAGTATTTT. Full variable domain (missing parts from reference TRBV5-1 and TRBJ2-3): KAGVTQTPRYLIKTRGQQVTLSCSPISGHRSVSWYQQTPGQGLQFLFEYFSETQRNKGNFPGRFSGRQFSNSRSEMNVSTLELGDSALYLCASSPRTSGMSDTQYFGPGTRLTVL.